The 6 T cell receptor beta chains presented below share a single source sample, sequenced in a study of shared clonotypes between healthy human individuals (dated by TCRdb to 2018 to 2020). The library was generated by the immunoSEQ multiplex PCR assay. The source is immuneACCESS, and TCRdb retained only in-frame sequences with V and J called. Part of the clones is not carried over; for the studies checked, unresolved V genes explain less than half of this, and the remainder is unexplained. Recorded for this sample are some 2.3 million clones; 85% to 95% of them occurred a single time. The top ten clonotypes cover 0.39% of the sample. The sample comprised naive CD4+ T cells from PBMCs. Interpreted using the paper, the cell subset or site label stands for: CD45RA+ positively selected. Source of these receptors: a man aged 18-30 years in good health. Some clones in this sample may be carry-over from other donors' samples.

The chain employs TRBV9 and TRBJ2-1, with 12 bases that match TRBD2. Trimming cost V 2 bases and J 6 bases; bases outside gene matches: 9. The CDR3 extends over 17 amino acids. The germline V gene encodes CDR1 SGDLS and CDR2 YYNGEE. Written as DNA, the CDR3 is TGTGCCAGCAGCGTGGGGACTAGCGGGTATTGGAGCAATGAGCAGTTCTTC. It yields the protein CASSVGTSGYWSNEQFF.

This clone came up once. The genes are TRBV18 and TRBJ2-5; TRBD2 aligns across 10 bases. After removal of 6 bases from V and 1 base from J, the junction contained 5 bases not matched to a gene. CDR3 length: 15 residues. Germline V gene data show CDR1 as KGHSH and CDR2 as LQKENI. In DNA form, the CDR3 reads TGTGCCAGCTCCCTAACTAGCGGGGCCCAAGAGACCCAGTACTTC. It codes for CASSLTSGAQETQYF. Full variable domain (rest looked up from reference TRBV18 and TRBJ2-5): NAGVMQNPRHLVRRRGQEARLRCSPMKGHSHVYWYRQLPEEGLKFMVYLQKENIIDESGMPKERFSAEFPKEGPSILRIQQVVRGDSAAYFCASSLTSGAQETQYFGPGTRLLVL.

This chain joins TRBV9 and TRBJ2-1; TRBD2 matches 9 bases. CDR1 SGDLS and CDR2 YYNGEE come from the germline V gene. The CDR3 covers 15 residues. V was pared by 2 bases and J by 8 bases, with 8 bases of the junction left unmatched. As DNA, the CDR3 is TGTGCCAGCAGCGTGACCGTGGTAGCGGGGGATGAGCAGTTCTTC. Protein sequence: CASSVTVVAGDEQFF.

The sample holds one count of this clone. The V gene is TRBV28, the J gene TRBJ2-2; 9 bases align to TRBD2. J was trimmed by 6 bases and V by 3 bases; bases with no gene match: 5. CDR3 length: 15 amino acids. Germline V gene data show CDR1 as MDHEN and CDR2 as SYDVKM. CDR3 sequence reads: CASSFSGRGSGELFF. CDR3 nucleotide sequence: TGTGCCAGCAGTTTTAGCGGGAGAGGTTCCGGGGAGCTGTTTTTT.

The CDR3 DNA follows: TGTGCCATCAGTGAGTTCCGGGGTTATGAAAAACTGTTTTTT. It translates to CAISEFRGYEKLFF. The V gene is TRBV10-3, the J gene TRBJ1-4; D is unresolved. This CDR3 is 14 amino acids long. Germline V gene lookup returns CDR1 ENHRY and CDR2 SYGVKD. V was shortened by 1 base and J by 6 bases, with 9 bases between the two germline ends.

The gene calls are TRBV7-8 and TRBJ2-3; tentative D call: TRBD2 (10 bases). V lost 1 base and J 2 bases, leaving 28 bases between the germline ends. The germline gives CDR1 SGHVS, CDR2 FQNEAQ. CDR3 length equals 21 residues. The CDR3 spells CASSLVAGQGRTSGITDTQYF. CDR3 nucleotide sequence: TGTGCCAGCAGCTTAGTGGCGGGACAGGGAAGGACTAGCGGAATCACAGATACGCAGTATTTT.